The next 16 T cell receptor beta chains were all read from a single sample in a study of shared clonotypes between healthy human individuals. Sequenced by immunoSEQ multiplex PCR; TCRdb stores in-frame clones only, minus some. The data show a few hundred thousand clones, 95% to 96% seen once. Terminally differentiated effector memory CD45RA+ cells were excluded by CCR7 positive selection of CD45RO-negative cells. Material: naive CD8+ T cells sorted from blood. The origin of the receptors is a woman in her twenties or thirties in good health.

The chain has TRBV28 and TRBJ1-1; a possible D gene is TRBD1 (5 bases). This CDR3 is built from 13 residues. The ends were cut back, 8 bases at V and 4 bases at J, with 14 bases in the middle. CDR1 and CDR2 (germline): MDHEN, SYDVKM. The chain's CDR3 is CASAWEGLTEAFF. CDR3 bases: TGTGCCAGCGCATGGGAGGGGCTCACTGAAGCTTTCTTT. Looking up the rest from reference TRBV28 and TRBJ1-1 gives the full variable domain: DVKVTQSSRYLVKRTGEKVFLECVQDMDHENMFWYRQDPGLGLRLIYFSYDVKMKEKGDIPEGYSVSREKKERFSLILESASTNQTSMYLCASAWEGLTEAFFGQGTRLTVV.

The chain has TRBV5-6 and TRBJ1-1; D call uncertain. This CDR3 has 14 residues. V was shortened by 0 bases and J by 3 bases, with 9 bases between the two germline ends. CDR1 is SGHDT and CDR2 is YYEEEE in the germline V gene. CDR3 amino acids: CASSLGAKDTEAFF. In nucleotides, the CDR3 is TGTGCCAGCAGCTTGGGAGCCAAGGACACTGAAGCTTTCTTT.

The chain couples TRBV5-5 to TRBJ2-1; a possible D gene is TRBD1 (5 bases). The germline V and J ends were trimmed by 2 bases and 0 bases, with 9 bases remaining between them. This CDR3 comprises 15 residues. Germline assignment: CDR1 SGHKS and CDR2 YYEKEE (reference sequence). The CDR3 reads CASSFQGGSYNEQFF. The CDR3 nucleotides are TGTGCCAGCAGCTTCCAGGGTGGCTCCTACAATGAGCAGTTCTTC.

The chain couples TRBV10-2 to TRBJ1-1; D is perhaps TRBD1 (6 bases). The CDR3 is 12 residues long. Germline CDR1 and CDR2: WSHSY and SAAADI. V gave up 1 base and J gave up 11 bases, with 11 bases separating them. The CDR3 spells CASSELNREAFF. In nucleotides, the CDR3 is TGCGCCAGCAGTGAGTTGAACAGGGAGGCTTTCTTT.

V is TRBV7-9 and J is TRBJ2-5; the D is unclear. The V gene's germline CDR1 is SEHNR and CDR2 FQNEAQ (reference sequence). Between the trimmed V and J ends, which lost 4 bases and 0 bases, there was a span of 9 bases. The CDR3 totals 14 residues. The CDR3 reads CASSSGSYQETQYF. In nucleotides, the CDR3 is TGTGCCAGCAGCTCCGGGTCTTACCAAGAGACCCAGTACTTC.

The chain carries TRBV16 and TRBJ2-7; no clear D. The germline V gene has CDR1 KGHSY and CDR2 FQNENV. The CDR3 consists of 13 residues. Trimming took off 4 bases at V and 3 bases at J, with 10 bases between the two ends. The CDR3 DNA sequence: TGTGCCAGCAGCCCCGGCCGGAACTACGAGCAGTACTTC. Protein: CASSPGRNYEQYF.

CDR3 coding DNA: TGTGCCAGCAGCCAAGTTTCCTACTCCTACGAGCAGTACTTC. Residues: CASSQVSYSYEQYF. This chain connects TRBV14 to TRBJ2-7, with D uncertain. Per the germline V gene, CDR1 is SGHDN and CDR2 is FVKESK. The CDR3 contains 14 residues. The V end lost 1 base, the J end lost 0 bases, and 7 bases lay between the germline ends.

The gene calls are TRBV7-8 and TRBJ1-1, with D maybe TRBD1 (5 bases). The ends were cut back, 2 bases at V and 2 bases at J, with 9 bases in the middle. Germline V gene lookup returns CDR1 SGHVS and CDR2 FQNEAQ. The CDR3 has 14 amino acids. CDR3 protein: CASSLRGVNTEAFF. The CDR3 nucleotides are TGTGCCAGCAGCTTACGAGGGGTTAACACTGAAGCTTTCTTT.

V and J are TRBV15 and TRBJ2-7, with D maybe TRBD1 (7 bases). Trimming shortened V by 5 bases and J by 6 bases, and 20 bases separated the two germline ends. Germline loops: CDR1 LNHNV, CDR2 YYDKDF (reference sequence). The CDR3 spans 15 residues. The CDR3 coding sequence is TGTGCCACCAGCTACGCCGGAGGGGGCAAAGGCGAGCAGTACTTC. Its protein is CATSYAGGGKGEQYF. Using reference TRBV15 and TRBJ2-7 for the parts outside the CDR3, the full variable domain is DAMVIQNPRYQVTQFGKPVTLSCSQTLNHNVMYWYQQKSSQAPKLLFHYYDKDFNNEADTPDNFQSRRPNTSFCFLDIRSPGLGDTAMYLCATSYAGGGKGEQYFGPGTRLTVT.

The chain recombines TRBV4-2 with TRBJ2-3; D not certain. This CDR3 spans 16 amino acids. Germline V gene lookup returns CDR1 LGHNA and CDR2 YNFKEQ. The V end was cut by 0 bases, the J end by 4 bases, with 14 bases between. CDR3 nucleotides: TGTGCCAGCAGCCAAGATCGGTGGGTGAGCGCAGATACGCAGTATTTT. Translating gives CASSQDRWVSADTQYF.

The chain combines TRBV7-9 with TRBJ2-5; TRBD2 agrees at 7 bases. Trimming removed 7 bases from V and 2 bases from J; junction bases left unmatched: 4. CDR1 is SEHNR and CDR2 is FQNEAQ in the germline V gene (reference sequence). There are 13 residues in the CDR3. The CDR3 nucleotides are TGTGCCAGCAACCGACTAGCTCAAGAGACCCAGTACTTC. Its protein is CASNRLAQETQYF.

This sequence joins TRBV21-1 and TRBJ2-3. TRBV21-1 is a documented pseudogene. The CDR3 contains 12 residues. The CDR3 here is CATRFWTDTQYF. The CDR3 DNA reads as TGTGCCACCCGTTTCTGGACAGATACGCAGTATTTT.

The chain carries TRBV9 and TRBJ2-7; TRBD2 agrees at 8 bases. The CDR3 loop spans 14 amino acids. The V gene end was trimmed by 5 bases and the J gene end by 3 bases; junction bases not matched to a gene: 7. Germline CDR1 is SGDLS and CDR2 is YYNGEE. DNA for the CDR3: TGTGCCAGCAGTCCCAGCGGGAGTCTCTACGAGCAGTACTTC. Amino acid sequence: CASSPSGSLYEQYF.

The rearrangement links TRBV7-9 to TRBJ2-3; 11 positions match TRBD2. With V trimmed by 3 bases and J by 4 bases, 9 bases remained unmatched. CDR1 and CDR2 from the germline V gene are SEHNR and FQNEAQ (reference sequence). This CDR3 region has 17 residues. The chain's CDR3 is CASSFPLAGESADTQYF. CDR3 DNA sequence: TGTGCCAGCAGCTTCCCACTAGCGGGAGAATCGGCAGATACGCAGTATTTT.

The count of this clone is one. V is TRBV11-2 and J is TRBJ2-3, with D unresolved. The CDR3 runs to 14 residues. CDR1 and CDR2 from the germline V gene are SGHAT and FQNNGV. The V and J ends lost 5 bases and 0 bases respectively, with 9 bases between them. The CDR3 reads CASSQGESTDTQYF. The CDR3 bases are TGTGCCAGCAGCCAAGGCGAAAGCACAGATACGCAGTATTTT.

This chain joins TRBV19 and TRBJ1-5, with a possible D match to TRBD1 (6 bases). The CDR3 has 14 amino acids. V was trimmed by 9 bases and J by 3 bases, leaving 15 bases between them. Per germline, CDR1 LNHDA and CDR2 SQIVND (reference sequence). The CDR3 bases are TGTGCCAGCCAGGGACATGGTCTCAATCAGCCCCAGCATTTT. This codes for CASQGHGLNQPQHF.